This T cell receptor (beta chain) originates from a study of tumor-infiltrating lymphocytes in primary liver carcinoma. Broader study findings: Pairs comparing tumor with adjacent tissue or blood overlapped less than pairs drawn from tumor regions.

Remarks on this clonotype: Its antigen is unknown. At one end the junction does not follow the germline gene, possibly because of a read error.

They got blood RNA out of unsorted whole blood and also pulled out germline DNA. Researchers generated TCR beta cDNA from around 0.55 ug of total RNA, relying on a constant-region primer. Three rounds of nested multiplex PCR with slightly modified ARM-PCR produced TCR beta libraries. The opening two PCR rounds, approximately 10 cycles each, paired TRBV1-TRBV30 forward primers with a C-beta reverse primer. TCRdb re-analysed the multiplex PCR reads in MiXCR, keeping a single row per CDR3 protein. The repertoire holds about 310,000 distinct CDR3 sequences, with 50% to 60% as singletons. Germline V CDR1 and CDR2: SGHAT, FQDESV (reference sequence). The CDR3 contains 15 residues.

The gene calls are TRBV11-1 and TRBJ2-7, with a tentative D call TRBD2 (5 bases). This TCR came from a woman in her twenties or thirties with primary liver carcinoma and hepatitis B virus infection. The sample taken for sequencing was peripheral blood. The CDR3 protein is CASSLGRSGPYEQEF. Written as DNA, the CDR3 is TGTGCCAGCAGCTTAGGTCGGAGCGGTCCCTACGAGCAGGAGTTC.